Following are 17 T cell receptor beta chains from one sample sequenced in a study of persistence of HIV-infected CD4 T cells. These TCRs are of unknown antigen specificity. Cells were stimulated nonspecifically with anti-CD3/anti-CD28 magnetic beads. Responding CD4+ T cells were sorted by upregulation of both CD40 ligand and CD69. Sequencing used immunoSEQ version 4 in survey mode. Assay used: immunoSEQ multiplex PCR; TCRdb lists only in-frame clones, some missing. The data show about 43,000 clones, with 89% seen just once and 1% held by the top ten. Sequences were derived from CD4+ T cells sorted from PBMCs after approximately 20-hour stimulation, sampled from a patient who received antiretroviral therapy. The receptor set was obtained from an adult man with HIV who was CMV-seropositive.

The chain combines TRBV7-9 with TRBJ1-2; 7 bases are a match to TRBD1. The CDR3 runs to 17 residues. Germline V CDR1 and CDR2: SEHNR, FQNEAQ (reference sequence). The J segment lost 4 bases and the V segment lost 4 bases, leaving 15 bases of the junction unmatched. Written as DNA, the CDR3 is TGTGCCAGCAGCTCGGCACAGGGGATGGGGACCAGCTATGGCTACACCTTC. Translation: CASSSAQGMGTSYGYTF.

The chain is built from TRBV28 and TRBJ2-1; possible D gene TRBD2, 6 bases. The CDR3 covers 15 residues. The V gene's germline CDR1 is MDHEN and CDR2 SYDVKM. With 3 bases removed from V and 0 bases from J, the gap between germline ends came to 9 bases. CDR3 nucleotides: TGTGCCAGCAGTTTGGAGGGGCACTCCTACAATGAGCAGTTCTTC. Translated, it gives CASSLEGHSYNEQFF.

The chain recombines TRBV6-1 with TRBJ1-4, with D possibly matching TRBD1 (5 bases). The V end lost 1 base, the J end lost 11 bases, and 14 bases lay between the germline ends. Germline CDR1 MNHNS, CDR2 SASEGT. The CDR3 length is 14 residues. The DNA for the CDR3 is TGTGCCAGCAGTGAAGTGTGGCAGGGAATCAAACTGTTTTTT. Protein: CASSEVWQGIKLFF.

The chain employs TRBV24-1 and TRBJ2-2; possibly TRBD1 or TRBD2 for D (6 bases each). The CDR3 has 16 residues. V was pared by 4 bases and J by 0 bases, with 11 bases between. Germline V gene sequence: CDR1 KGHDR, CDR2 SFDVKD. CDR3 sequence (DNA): TGTGCCACCAGTGACAGGGGACTGACGAACACCGGGGAGCTGTTTTTT. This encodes CATSDRGLTNTGELFF.

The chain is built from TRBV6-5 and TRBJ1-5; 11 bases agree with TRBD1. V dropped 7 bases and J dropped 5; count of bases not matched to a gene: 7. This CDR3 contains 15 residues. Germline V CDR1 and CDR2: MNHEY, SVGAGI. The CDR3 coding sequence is TGTGCCAGCATTATGGACAGGGGGCTAGATCAGCCCCAGCATTTT. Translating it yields CASIMDRGLDQPQHF.

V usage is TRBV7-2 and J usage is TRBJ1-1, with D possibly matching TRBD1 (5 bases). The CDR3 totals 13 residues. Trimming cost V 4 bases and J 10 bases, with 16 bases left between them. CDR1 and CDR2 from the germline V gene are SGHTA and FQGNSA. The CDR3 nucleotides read TGTGCCAGCAGCTCTCGATTCACAGGAGGAGCTTTCTTT. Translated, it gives CASSSRFTGGAFF.

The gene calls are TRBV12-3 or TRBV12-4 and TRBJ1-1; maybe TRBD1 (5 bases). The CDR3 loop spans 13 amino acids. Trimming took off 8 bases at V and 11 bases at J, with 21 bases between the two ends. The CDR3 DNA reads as TGTGCCAGCTCCCAAAGGGTCCTAAGGGGCGCTTTCTTT. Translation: CASSQRVLRGAFF.

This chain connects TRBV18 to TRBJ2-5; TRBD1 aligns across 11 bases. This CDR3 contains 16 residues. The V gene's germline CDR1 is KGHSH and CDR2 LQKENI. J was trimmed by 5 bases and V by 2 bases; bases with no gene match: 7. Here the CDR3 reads CASSPSRTGGSETQYF. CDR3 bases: TGTGCCAGCTCACCATCGAGGACAGGGGGCTCGGAGACCCAGTACTTC. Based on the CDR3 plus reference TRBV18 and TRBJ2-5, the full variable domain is NAGVMQNPRHLVRRRGQEARLRCSPMKGHSHVYWYRQLPEEGLKFMVYLQKENIIDESGMPKERFSAEFPKEGPSILRIQQVVRGDSAAYFCASSPSRTGGSETQYFGPGTRLLVL.

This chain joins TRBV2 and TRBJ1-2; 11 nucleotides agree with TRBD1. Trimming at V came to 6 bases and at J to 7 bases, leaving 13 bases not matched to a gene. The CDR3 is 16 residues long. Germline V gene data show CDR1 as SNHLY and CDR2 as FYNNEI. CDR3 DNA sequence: TGTGCCAGCAGCCCCGCCAGGACAGGGGGCGCGGGTGGCTACACCTTC. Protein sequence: CASSPARTGGAGGYTF.

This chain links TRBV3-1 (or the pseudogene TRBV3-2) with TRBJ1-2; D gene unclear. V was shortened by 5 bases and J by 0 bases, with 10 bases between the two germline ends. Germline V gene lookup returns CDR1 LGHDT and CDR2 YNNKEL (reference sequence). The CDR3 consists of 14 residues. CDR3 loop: CASSGRAPNYGYTF. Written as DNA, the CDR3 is TGTGCCAGCAGCGGAAGGGCACCTAACTATGGCTACACCTTC.

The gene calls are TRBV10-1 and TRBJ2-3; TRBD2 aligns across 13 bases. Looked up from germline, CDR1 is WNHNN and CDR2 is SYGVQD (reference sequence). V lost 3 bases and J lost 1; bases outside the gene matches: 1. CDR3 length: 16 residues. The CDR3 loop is CASSDGTSGGTDTQYF. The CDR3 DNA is TGCGCCAGCAGTGACGGGACTAGCGGGGGCACAGATACGCAGTATTTT.

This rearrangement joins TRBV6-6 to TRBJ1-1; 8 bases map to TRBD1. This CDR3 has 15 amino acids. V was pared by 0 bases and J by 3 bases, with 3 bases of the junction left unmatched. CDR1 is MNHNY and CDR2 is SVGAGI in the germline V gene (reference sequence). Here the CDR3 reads CASSYSTRGHTEAFF. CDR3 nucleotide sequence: TGTGCCAGCAGTTACTCGACCAGGGGGCACACTGAAGCTTTCTTT.

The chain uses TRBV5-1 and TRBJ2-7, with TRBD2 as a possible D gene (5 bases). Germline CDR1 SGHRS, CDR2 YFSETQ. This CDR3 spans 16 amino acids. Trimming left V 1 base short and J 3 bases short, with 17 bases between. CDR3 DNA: TGCGCCAGCAGCTTGATCGGAGGCAGTCGAGTCTACGAGCAGTACTTC. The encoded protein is CASSLIGGSRVYEQYF.

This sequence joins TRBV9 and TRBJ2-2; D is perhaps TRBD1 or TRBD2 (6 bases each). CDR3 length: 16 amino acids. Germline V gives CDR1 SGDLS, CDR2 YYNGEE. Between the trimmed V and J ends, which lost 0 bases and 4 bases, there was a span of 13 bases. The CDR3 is CASSVEGGPGTGELFF. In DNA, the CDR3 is TGTGCCAGCAGCGTAGAAGGGGGGCCGGGCACCGGGGAGCTGTTTTTT.

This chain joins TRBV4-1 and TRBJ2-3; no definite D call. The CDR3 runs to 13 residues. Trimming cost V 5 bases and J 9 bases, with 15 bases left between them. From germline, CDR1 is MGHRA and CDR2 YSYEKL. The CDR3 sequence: CASSSNPPDTQYF. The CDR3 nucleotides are TGCGCCAGCAGCTCCAACCCCCCTGACACGCAGTATTTT.

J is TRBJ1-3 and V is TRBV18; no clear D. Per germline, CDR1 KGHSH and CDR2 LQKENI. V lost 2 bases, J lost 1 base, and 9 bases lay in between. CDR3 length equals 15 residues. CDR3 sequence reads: CASSPSGGSGNTIYF. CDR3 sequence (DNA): TGTGCCAGCTCACCATCCGGCGGATCTGGAAACACCATATATTTT.

Here the CDR3 reads CSATDRVKNIQYF. Written as DNA, the CDR3 is TGCAGTGCTACTGACAGGGTCAAAAACATTCAGTACTTC. J is TRBJ2-4 and V is TRBV20-1, with TRBD1 identical over 7 bases. V shed 4 bases, J shed 3 bases, and the junction held 3 bases outside the gene matches. CDR3 length: 13 amino acids. CDR1 DFQATT and CDR2 SNEGSKA come from the germline V gene (reference sequence).